Below are 22 T cell receptor beta chains sequenced from a single sample in a study of blood T cell repertoires in COVID-19. TCRdb keeps only in-frame clones here, not all; method: immunoSEQ multiplex PCR. The repertoire holds roughly 200,000 clones, with roughly 84% as singletons. The sequencing sample was made of peripheral blood. The receptor source for this set is a human donor in a cohort sampled during active COVID-19.

The chain has TRBV7-9 and TRBJ2-3, with TRBD2 as a possible D gene (6 bases). This CDR3 region has 13 residues. V lost 5 bases, J lost 5 bases, and 11 bases lay in between. The V gene's germline CDR1 is SEHNR and CDR2 FQNEAQ (reference sequence). This CDR3 reads CASSRGEVDTQYF. CDR3 bases: TGTGCCAGCAGCCGCGGGGAGGTAGATACGCAGTATTTT.

This chain connects TRBV7-2 to TRBJ2-1; the match to TRBD2 covers 9 bases. The CDR3 contains 19 residues. Germline loops: CDR1 SGHTA, CDR2 FQGNSA. With V trimmed by 5 bases and J by 0 bases, 14 bases remained unmatched. Written as DNA, the CDR3 is TGTGCCAGCAGCCACCCCGGGACTAGCACCCAGAGCTCCTACAATGAGCAGTTCTTC. Its protein is CASSHPGTSTQSSYNEQFF.

The chain couples TRBV28 to TRBJ2-3; 9 bases are a match to TRBD2. Germline loops: CDR1 MDHEN, CDR2 SYDVKM. The junction had 13 bases not matched to a gene; V was cut back by 4 bases and J by 5 bases. The CDR3 length is 17 residues. The CDR3 DNA follows: TGTGCCAGCAGTTCCCTCGCGGGAGGGCCTGTGGGAGATACGCAGTATTTT. Its protein product is CASSSLAGGPVGDTQYF.

The chain is built from TRBV7-6 and TRBJ2-5; TRBD2 agrees at 14 bases. Trimming removed 4 bases from V and 0 bases from J; junction bases left unmatched: 4. Per germline, CDR1 SGHVS and CDR2 FNYEAQ. The length of the CDR3 is 17 residues. This chain's CDR3 is CASSSWTSGGYQETQYF. DNA of the CDR3: TGTGCCAGCAGCTCCTGGACTAGCGGGGGGTACCAAGAGACCCAGTACTTC. Full variable domain (outside the CDR3, taken from reference TRBV7-6 and TRBJ2-5): GAGVSQSPRYKVTKRGQDVALRCDPISGHVSLYWYRQALGQGPEFLTYFNYEAQQDKSGLPNDRFSAERPEGSISTLTIQRTEQRDSAMYRCASSSWTSGGYQETQYFGPGTRLLVL.

This chain links TRBV19 with TRBJ1-6; D is unclear. V dropped 2 bases and J dropped 7 bases, with 15 bases sitting between them. This CDR3 is 16 amino acids long. Germline V gene data show CDR1 as LNHDA and CDR2 as SQIVND (reference sequence). For the CDR3, the DNA is TGTGCCAGTAGTATACAGTTGGCGGGAGAAAATTCACCCCTCCACTTT. Encoded protein: CASSIQLAGENSPLHF.

The J gene is TRBJ1-1, the V gene TRBV7-9; maybe TRBD1 (5 bases). The germline V gene encodes CDR1 SEHNR and CDR2 FQNEAQ (reference sequence). V was cut by 2 bases and J by 6 bases, with 19 bases left in between. The CDR3 covers 16 residues. The CDR3 DNA sequence: TGTGCCAGCAGCTTAAACCCCCAGGGAAGGATATCTGAAGCTTTCTTT. Translated: CASSLNPQGRISEAFF.

This chain connects TRBV4-2 to TRBJ1-5, with D possibly being TRBD1 (5 bases). Germline-derived CDR1 and CDR2 are LGHNA and YNFKEQ. Trimming removed 0 bases at V and 5 bases at J, with 8 bases between. There are 14 residues in the CDR3. Written as DNA, the CDR3 is TGTGCCAGCAGCCAAGACGCGGGGGATCAGCCCCAGCATTTT. Residues: CASSQDAGDQPQHF.

The V call is TRBV27, the J call TRBJ2-7, with 9 positions matching TRBD1. CDR3 length: 15 residues. The J segment lost 3 bases and the V segment lost 7 bases, leaving 10 bases of the junction unmatched. Germline V CDR1 and CDR2: MNHEY, SMNVEV (reference sequence). The CDR3 DNA reads as TGTGCCAGCAACCAAGCCGGGACAGGGTTCTACGAGCAGTACTTC. It specifies CASNQAGTGFYEQYF.

The rearrangement joins TRBV7-2 to TRBJ2-3; D might be TRBD2 (6 bases). The CDR3 contains 14 residues. V shed 3 bases and J shed 2 bases, with 9 bases lying between them. CDR1 and CDR2 (germline): SGHTA, FQGNSA. The CDR3 protein is CASSFGGSTDTQYF. Here the CDR3 DNA reads TGTGCCAGCAGCTTCGGGGGATCCACAGATACGCAGTATTTT.

The V call is TRBV28, the J call TRBJ1-3; no reliable D call. The length of the CDR3 is 15 residues. V shed 3 bases and J shed 4 bases, with 13 bases lying between them. CDR1 MDHEN and CDR2 SYDVKM come from the germline V gene. DNA for the CDR3: TGTGCCAGCAGTTTTAGAGCGGCAGCCGGAAACACCATATATTTT. As protein: CASSFRAAAGNTIYF.

The chain's CDR3 is CASSAPGQDQAFF. As DNA, the CDR3 is TGTGCCAGCAGCGCCCCGGGACAGGATCAAGCTTTCTTT. J is TRBJ1-1 and V is TRBV7-9; 8 positions match TRBD1. Germline trimming cut 5 bases from V and 9 bases from J; bases unmatched to any gene: 8. Per the germline V gene, CDR1 is SEHNR and CDR2 is FQNEAQ (reference sequence). This CDR3 is 13 amino acids long.

In this sample, this clone turned up once. This chain uses TRBV3-1 (or the pseudogene TRBV3-2) with TRBJ1-1, with D possibly matching TRBD1 (5 bases). Germline assignment: CDR1 LGHDT and CDR2 YNNKEL (reference sequence). Trimming stripped 3 bases from V and 1 base from J, with 6 bases between. CDR3 length equals 13 residues. The CDR3, as DNA: TGTGCCAGCAGCCATCAGGGGAACACTGAAGCTTTCTTT. Its protein is CASSHQGNTEAFF.

This clone occurred a few times. The rearrangement links TRBV27 to TRBJ2-5; a weak D match, TRBD1 (5 bases). Germline values: CDR1 MNHEY, CDR2 SMNVEV (reference sequence). V was trimmed by 0 bases and J by 4 bases, leaving 15 bases between them. The CDR3 has 16 residues. The CDR3 sequence is CASSLSLQAVRETQYF. The CDR3 nucleotides read TGTGCCAGCAGTTTATCGCTACAGGCGGTGCGAGAGACCCAGTACTTC.

This chain connects TRBV4-1 to TRBJ2-7, with 9 bases that match TRBD1. Germline values: CDR1 MGHRA, CDR2 YSYEKL. V dropped 4 bases and J dropped 4; count of bases not matched to a gene: 2. This CDR3 spans 13 amino acids. This CDR3 is CASSRDREYEQYV. CDR3 sequence (DNA): TGCGCCAGCAGCCGGGACAGGGAATACGAGCAGTACGTC.

This clone was counted only a few times. The chain has TRBV19 and TRBJ2-6; D is unresolved. This CDR3 contains 14 residues. Germline CDR1 and CDR2: LNHDA and SQIVND (reference sequence). V was trimmed by 4 bases and J by 0 bases, leaving 4 bases between them. CDR3 nucleotides: TGTGCCAGTAGTACTATCTCTGGGGCCAACGTCCTGACTTTC. Translation: CASSTISGANVLTF.

Only one count was recorded for this clone. J is TRBJ1-4 and V is TRBV2; D is possibly TRBD1 (5 bases). Germline assignment: CDR1 SNHLY and CDR2 FYNNEI. The CDR3 has 14 amino acids. V gave up 7 bases and J gave up 3 bases, with 12 bases separating them. The CDR3 nucleotides are TGTGCCAGCAAGTGGCAGGGCGCTAATGAAAAACTGTTTTTT. Translated, it gives CASKWQGANEKLFF.

The chain combines TRBV14 with TRBJ2-3; TRBD1 agrees at 8 bases. The germline gives CDR1 SGHDN, CDR2 FVKESK. Trimming removed 4 bases from V and 2 bases from J; junction bases left unmatched: 5. CDR3 length: 15 amino acids. The CDR3 sequence: CASSPRTGPTDTQYF. In nucleotides, the CDR3 is TGTGCCAGCAGCCCGCGGACAGGGCCCACAGATACGCAGTATTTT.

DNA of the CDR3: TGTGCCAGCAGCGGACAGGGGGCTTTCACCGGGGAGCTGTTTTTT. Protein product: CASSGQGAFTGELFF. The chain is built from TRBV3-1 (or the pseudogene TRBV3-2) and TRBJ2-2; TRBD1 matches at 11 bases. The V segment lost 5 bases and the J segment 4 bases; nucleotides outside the gene matches: 3. This CDR3 region has 15 residues. CDR1 is LGHDT, CDR2 YNNKEL, per germline (reference sequence).

The CDR3 sequence: CASRTPAEGDTEAFF. CDR3 nucleotide sequence: TGTGCCAGCAGAACCCCAGCCGAGGGGGACACTGAAGCTTTCTTT. V gene TRBV6-5 combines with J gene TRBJ1-1; a weak D match, TRBD1 (6 bases). Germline V gene data show CDR1 as MNHEY and CDR2 as SVGAGI. The germline V and J ends were trimmed by 6 bases and 3 bases, with 17 bases remaining between them. The CDR3 runs to 15 residues.

V gene TRBV19 combines with J gene TRBJ2-7; 7 bases fit TRBD1. With V trimmed by 8 bases and J by 6 bases, 10 bases remained unmatched. CDR1 and CDR2 from the germline V gene are LNHDA and SQIVND (reference sequence). The length of the CDR3 is 13 residues. Here the CDR3 DNA reads TGTGCCAGTGGCCCTACAGGGGTTGGCGAGCAGTACTTC. Translated, it gives CASGPTGVGEQYF.

The V call is TRBV25-1, the J call TRBJ2-2; possibly TRBD2 for D (6 bases). The length of the CDR3 is 14 residues. CDR1 MGHDK and CDR2 SYGVNS come from the germline V gene. V dropped 6 bases and J dropped 0 bases, with 8 bases sitting between them. The CDR3 region is CASRRDANTGELFF. The CDR3, as DNA: TGTGCCAGCAGGCGGGACGCGAACACCGGGGAGCTGTTTTTT.

The gene calls are TRBV9 and TRBJ1-2, with 8 bases matching TRBD1. This CDR3 spans 15 amino acids. Germline CDR1 and CDR2: SGDLS and YYNGEE. Trimming took 3 bases from V and 4 from J; bases not matched to a gene: 8. The CDR3 loop reads CASSGTGQSSYGYTF. As DNA, the CDR3 is TGTGCCAGCAGCGGGACAGGGCAAAGTTCCTATGGCTACACCTTC.